This T cell receptor beta chain comes out of a study of read filtering for tumor transcriptome and immune sequencing. This clonotype was detected ten times or more. Molecular barcoded adaptors covering alpha/delta and beta/gamma chains were used on 400 ng RNA. TCRdb itself ran the reads through MiXCR, one entry per CDR3 protein. The sample has 100,000 to 150,000 distinct CDR3 sequences; over 10% are singletons. V was pared by 2 bases and J by 9 bases, with 17 bases between. This CDR3 is 15 amino acids long. The rearrangement links TRBV12-3 or TRBV12-4 to TRBJ2-1; D remains ambiguous. Sequencing was done on a sample of a population of CD138-negative cells sorted from bone marrow. The TCR was taken from a donor at least 40 years old with multiple myeloma. CDR3 loop: CASSLSDRIMGEQFF. The DNA for the CDR3 is TGTGCCAGCAGTTTAAGTGATAGAATAATGGGTGAGCAGTTCTTC.